One and the same sample provided the 24 T cell receptor beta chains below, sequenced in a study of CD4 and CD8 cells across lung adenocarcinoma regions. TCRdb ran MiXCR on the PCR reads and lists one entry per CDR3 protein. The sample records 9,500 to 15,000 distinct CDR3 sequences, around 50% being singletons. The specimen sequenced was CD8+ T cells from the margin of a lung tumor. The receptor source for this set is a male donor with lung adenocarcinoma. The CD4 and CD8 labels of this study may be unreliable.

The table lists this clonotype with a few counts. The chain recombines TRBV5-1 with TRBJ2-5; 12 positions agree with TRBD1. The end of the DNA aligns better with TRBJ2-7, so the J call may be wrong. CDR3 size: 14 residues. CDR1 and CDR2 from the germline V gene are SGHRS and YFSETQ. The CDR3 here is CASSVGQGAREQYF. Here the CDR3 DNA reads TGCGCCAGCAGCGTGGGACAGGGGGCCCGCGAGCAGTACTTC.

This clonotype was seen at least ten times. This chain joins TRBV5-1 and TRBJ2-5; perhaps TRBD1 as D (5 bases). Germline-derived CDR1 and CDR2 are SGHRS and YFSETQ. The CDR3 length is 15 residues. The V gene lost 2 bases and the J gene lost 3 bases, with 14 bases spanning the gap. In nucleotides, the CDR3 is TGCGCCAGCAGCTTAACAGGCATCCGGGAAGAGACCCAGTACTTC. Translation gives CASSLTGIREETQYF.

This clonotype has just a few counts. The rearrangement uses TRBV6-1 and TRBJ2-1, with a weak D call TRBD2 (5 bases). Germline V gene sequence: CDR1 MNHNS, CDR2 SASEGT. Trimming stripped 6 bases from V and 10 bases from J, with 10 bases between. The CDR3 is made up of 11 amino acids. The CDR3 bases are TGTGCCAGCAGCACGGACTCCGAGCAGTTCTTC. This sequence encodes CASSTDSEQFF.

This clonotype was recorded at least ten times. The rearrangement joins TRBV5-6 to TRBJ2-1; D tentatively fits TRBD1 or TRBD2 (5 bases each). This CDR3 has 17 residues. Germline V gives CDR1 SGHDT, CDR2 YYEEEE. With 5 bases removed from V and 3 bases from J, the gap between germline ends came to 21 bases. CDR3 loop: CASRPIEGYMDYNEQFF. The CDR3 DNA follows: TGTGCCAGCAGACCGATCGAGGGGTATATGGACTACAATGAGCAGTTCTTC.

This clonotype was picked up many times. The V and J genes are TRBV27 and TRBJ2-3; 7 bases line up with TRBD1. This CDR3 has 16 residues. The germline V gene has CDR1 MNHEY and CDR2 SMNVEV (reference sequence). V lost 1 base, J lost 4 bases, and 8 bases stayed unmatched. The chain's CDR3 is CASSLWVTGAADTQYF. CDR3 DNA sequence: TGTGCCAGCAGTTTATGGGTTACAGGGGCCGCAGATACGCAGTATTTT.

In regard to this clonotype: With a much larger clone just one base away, this may be a read error. J is TRBJ2-4 and V is TRBV24-1; a weak D match, TRBD1 (6 bases). V lost 4 bases and J 13 bases, leaving 28 bases between the germline ends. This CDR3 region has 17 residues. The germline V gene encodes CDR1 KGHDR and CDR2 SFDVKD. CDR3 in amino acids: CATSDKTARGGNNEQYF. The CDR3 DNA reads TGTGCCACCAGTGACAAGACAGCCCGAGGGGGTAACAATGAGCAGTACTTC.

There are many counts of this clonotype. The V gene is TRBV6-5, the J gene TRBJ1-5; D unclear. The CDR3 is 13 residues long. The V gene's germline CDR1 is MNHEY and CDR2 SVGAGI. V dropped 7 bases and J dropped 1 base, with 8 bases sitting between them. CDR3 sequence reads: CASILNSNQPQHF. CDR3 nucleotide sequence: TGTGCCAGCATCCTAAACAGCAATCAGCCCCAGCATTTT.

V usage is TRBV6-4 and J usage is TRBJ2-1; D gene unclear. Trimming pared 3 bases from V and 0 bases from J, leaving 9 bases between. Looked up from germline, CDR1 is MRHNA and CDR2 is SNTAGT. CDR3 length: 15 residues. The DNA of the CDR3 is TGTGCCAGCAGTGAGGACCCGAGCTCCTACAATGAGCAGTTCTTC. Amino acid sequence: CASSEDPSSYNEQFF.

This clonotype was picked up many times. Given a much more abundant clone one base away, this may be a read error. V and J are TRBV27 and TRBJ2-1; 12 nucleotides line up with TRBD2. The tail of the sequence fits TRBJ2-7 better, so the J call may be wrong. The CDR3 consists of 17 residues. From germline, CDR1 is MNHEY and CDR2 SMNVEV (reference sequence). For the CDR3, the DNA is TGTGCCAGCAGTCCGTCTGCTAGCGGGAGGGTAAACAATGAGCAGTACTTC. Its protein is CASSPSASGRVNNEQYF.

V and J are TRBV6-1 and TRBJ2-3; TRBD2 agrees at 7 bases. J was trimmed by 8 bases and V by 5 bases; bases with no gene match: 13. This CDR3 comprises 15 residues. CDR1 is MNHNS and CDR2 is SASEGT in the germline V gene. CDR3 loop: CASSIAGASTGTQYF. CDR3 nucleotide sequence: TGTGCCAGCAGTATTGCGGGAGCGAGCACCGGTACGCAGTATTTT.

The V call is TRBV6-1, the J call TRBJ1-2; D is perhaps TRBD1 (6 bases). The CDR3 extends over 13 amino acids. The germline CDR1 and CDR2 sequences are MNHNS and SASEGT. V shed 6 bases and J shed 1 base, with 9 bases lying between them. CDR3 coding DNA: TGTGCCAGCAGCCGGGACATTAACTATGGCTACACCTTC. Translating gives CASSRDINYGYTF.

The chain combines TRBV5-1 with TRBJ2-1; 9 bases align to TRBD2. This CDR3 spans 16 amino acids. The germline V gene encodes CDR1 SGHRS and CDR2 YFSETQ. With V trimmed by 0 bases and J by 7 bases, 8 bases remained unmatched. CDR3 sequence (DNA): TGCGCCAGCAGCTTGGGGGGTAGCGGGAGAGGGAATGAGCAGTTCTTC. Translating it yields CASSLGGSGRGNEQFF. Combining the CDR3 with reference TRBV5-1 and TRBJ2-1 gives the whole variable domain KAGVTQTPRYLIKTRGQQVTLSCSPISGHRSVSWYQQTPGQGLQFLFEYFSETQRNKGNFPGRFSGRQFSNSRSEMNVSTLELGDSALYLCASSLGGSGRGNEQFFGPGTRLTVL.

This clonotype has only a few counts. The chain joins TRBV20-1 to TRBJ2-4; perhaps TRBD1 as D (6 bases). Germline lookup yields CDR1 DFQATT and CDR2 SNEGSKA (reference sequence). The CDR3 is made up of 14 amino acids. V was clipped by 1 base and J by 9 bases, with 16 bases between them. The CDR3 DNA reads TGCAGTGCTAGAGCCGGCAGGGGCGGTGGCATTCAGTACTTC. Translation: CSARAGRGGGIQYF.

The table lists this clonotype with many counts. J is TRBJ2-2 and V is TRBV27; 11 bases fit TRBD2. The CDR3 loop spans 16 amino acids. J gave up 5 bases and V 2 bases, and 4 bases lay outside the gene matches. The germline V gene encodes CDR1 MNHEY and CDR2 SMNVEV (reference sequence). The CDR3 coding sequence is TGTGCCAGCAGTTTAGGGCTAGCGGGAGGTACCGGGGAGCTGTTTTTT. This encodes CASSLGLAGGTGELFF.

The chain combines TRBV6-1 with TRBJ2-5; D unresolved. The J call may be wrong; the DNA end is better matched by TRBJ2-7. The CDR3 totals 13 residues. From germline, CDR1 is MNHNS and CDR2 SASEGT. DNA for the CDR3: TGTGCCAGCAGTGTCGGCACGAACTACGAGCAGTACTTC. It is translated as CASSVGTNYEQYF.

In this sample, this clonotype turned up once. The V gene is TRBV6-1, the J gene TRBJ2-1; TRBD2 agrees at 8 bases. With the DNA end fitting TRBJ2-7 better, the J assignment may be wrong. CDR3 length equals 16 residues. CDR1 MNHNS and CDR2 SASEGT come from the germline V gene. In DNA form, the CDR3 reads TGTGCCAGCAGCGCGGGGGGAGCGTGGACCAAAGACACGCAGTACTTC. As protein: CASSAGGAWTKDTQYF.

Note on this clonotype: A much larger clone sits a single nucleotide away, making a read error possible. Here the CDR3 reads CASSAARSWSINEQYF. As DNA, the CDR3 is TGTGCCAGCAGCGCTGCGCGGTCCTGGTCCATCAATGAGCAGTACTTC. The chain employs TRBV9 and TRBJ2-5; D is unclear. V was clipped by 3 bases and J by 11 bases, with 26 bases between them. The CDR3 consists of 16 residues. The germline gives CDR1 SGDLS, CDR2 YYNGEE.

This chain uses TRBV11-2 with TRBJ2-4, with D perhaps TRBD1 or TRBD2 (6 bases each). CDR3 length: 16 amino acids. The V end was cut by 8 bases, the J end by 12 bases, with 29 bases between. The germline gives CDR1 SGHAT, CDR2 FQNNGV. CDR3 loop: CASRVTGVGDKDTQYF. CDR3 nucleotides: TGTGCCAGCCGCGTAACGGGGGTGGGGGACAAAGACACTCAGTACTTC.

The CDR3 DNA reads as TGTGCCAGCAGCTCCGTGGGGGGGCTAGCGGGAATCGAGCAGTACTTC. It encodes CASSSVGGLAGIEQYF. The V and J genes are TRBV7-9 and TRBJ2-7, with 9 nucleotides matching TRBD2. CDR3 length: 16 residues. CDR1 SEHNR and CDR2 FQNEAQ come from the germline V gene (reference sequence). After removal of 4 bases from V and 6 bases from J, the junction contained 13 bases not matched to a gene.

About this clonotype: One end of the junction varies from germline; a read error may be responsible. The gene calls are TRBV6-1 and TRBJ2-5; 8 positions match TRBD2. This CDR3 is built from 17 residues. Germline CDR1 MNHNS, CDR2 SASEGT. The CDR3 protein is CASSEALLRLAQESQYF. The DNA of the CDR3 is TGTGCCAGCAGTGAAGCGCTTCTGAGACTAGCGCAAGAGTCCCAGTACTTC.

This chain links TRBV6-1 with TRBJ2-2; 14 nucleotides align to TRBD2. Germline V gene lookup returns CDR1 MNHNS and CDR2 SASEGT. With V trimmed by 1 base and J by 8 bases, 0 bases remained unmatched. CDR3 length: 15 residues. CDR3 loop: CASSEGTSGRGELFF. For the CDR3, the DNA is TGTGCCAGCAGTGAAGGGACTAGCGGGAGGGGGGAGCTGTTTTTT.

Concerning this clonotype: A read error may produce the germline difference seen at one junction end. The chain couples TRBV6-1 to TRBJ2-1; D possibly matches TRBD1 or TRBD2 (5 bases each). This CDR3 is built from 17 residues. Germline V gene data show CDR1 as MNHNS and CDR2 as SASEGT. CDR3: CASTGIGVGSCAYVQTF. In DNA form, the CDR3 reads TGTGCCAGCACCGGGATAGGGGTTGGTTCTTGCGCCTACGTGCAGACTTTC.

This clonotype is large. This chain joins TRBV6-1 and TRBJ2-3, with 16 positions matching TRBD2. Germline CDR1 MNHNS, CDR2 SASEGT. This CDR3 comprises 18 residues. V lost 2 bases, J lost 3 bases, and 5 bases stayed unmatched. The CDR3 is CASSEIGTSGRATDTQYF. The CDR3 nucleotides read TGTGCCAGCAGTGAAATCGGGACTAGCGGGAGGGCTACAGATACGCAGTATTTT.

The chain combines TRBV6-1 with TRBJ1-5; TRBD1 aligns across 7 bases. Looked up from germline, CDR1 is MNHNS and CDR2 is SASEGT. The CDR3 sequence is 15 residues long. The junction had 10 bases not matched to a gene; V was cut back by 6 bases and J by 5 bases. The CDR3 reads CASSRTGTDDQPQHF. The CDR3 DNA follows: TGTGCCAGCAGCCGAACCGGGACAGACGATCAGCCCCAGCATTTT.